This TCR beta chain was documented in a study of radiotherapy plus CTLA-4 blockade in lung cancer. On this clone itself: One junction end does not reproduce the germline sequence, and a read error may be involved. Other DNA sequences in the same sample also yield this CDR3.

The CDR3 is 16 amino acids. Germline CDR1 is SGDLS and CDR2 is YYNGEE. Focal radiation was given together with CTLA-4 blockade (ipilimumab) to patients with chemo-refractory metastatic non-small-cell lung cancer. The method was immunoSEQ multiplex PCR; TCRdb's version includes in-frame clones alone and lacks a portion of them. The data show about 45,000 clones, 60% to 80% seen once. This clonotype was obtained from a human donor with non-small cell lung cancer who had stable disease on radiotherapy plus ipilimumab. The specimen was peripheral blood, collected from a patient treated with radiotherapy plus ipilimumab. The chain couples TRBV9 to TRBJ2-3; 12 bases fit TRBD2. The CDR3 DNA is TGCGCCAGCAGCGTTCCTAGCGGGGGGGGCACAGATACGCAGTATTTT. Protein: CASSVPSGGGTDTQYF.